Listed below are T cell receptor beta chains from one sample, sequenced in a study of cytomegalovirus exposure and HLA in healthy donors. The repertoire was sequenced with immunoSEQ multiplex PCR; TCRdb's copy has only in-frame clones and lacks some. The specimen's table records around 150,000 clones. Sequencing used PBMCs. The receptors were sampled from a woman aged 55-69 years in good health and CMV-seronegative. Each CDR3 is given with its conserved first and last residue. Each record gives: J gene, D gene, V gene, CDR3 DNA, CDR3 protein. A D gene is named only where the DNA matches it firmly.

>TRBJ2-1|.|TRBV10-1
TGCGCCAGCAGTGAGTCGATCGGGGGGCAGTTCTTC
CASSESIGGQFF
>TRBJ2-2|TRBD2|TRBV6-5
TGTGCCAGCAGTTACTTACTAGCGGGGGGGTTGAGGGAGCTGTTTTTT
CASSYLLAGGLRELFF
>TRBJ2-5|.|TRBV12-5
TGTGCTAGTGGTCCAGGGACAATAGAGACCCAGTACTTC
CASGPGTIETQYF
>TRBJ2-1|.|TRBV2
TGTGCCAGCAGCCCCCCGGGACATGTCTACAATGAGCAGTTCTTC
CASSPPGHVYNEQFF
>TRBJ2-7|.|TRBV10-2
TGCGCCAGCAGATCCGGAGGTGGCGAGCAGTACTTC
CASRSGGGEQYF
>TRBJ2-4|.|TRBV11-3
TGTGCCAGCAGCGGCCAGAACAGGGACCTGGCCAAAAACATTCAGTACTTC
CASSGQNRDLAKNIQYF
>TRBJ2-5|TRBD2|TRBV27
TGTGCCAGCAGTTTAATTTCGGGAGGGATGGAGACCCAGTACTTC
CASSLISGGMETQYF
>TRBJ1-2|.|TRBV6-1
TGTGCCAGCAGTGACCAGGGGAACTATGGCTACACCTTC
CASSDQGNYGYTF
>TRBJ2-6|TRBD1|TRBV19
TGTGCCAGTAGTCGGCCCATCTCTACAGGGGGCTCCGGGGCCAACGTCCTGACTTTC
CASSRPISTGGSGANVLTF
>TRBJ2-3|TRBD2|TRBV7-3
TGTGCCAGCAGTTCGGGAGGGGGGGCCACAGATACGCAGTATTTT
CASSSGGGATDTQYF
>TRBJ2-1|TRBD2|TRBV7-3
TGTGCCAGTGCCCCCGGGACTAGCGGCTACAATGAGCAGTTCTTC
CASAPGTSGYNEQFF
>TRBJ2-1|TRBD2|TRBV18
TGTGCCAGCTCACCACCGGGACTAGCGGTGACGGGTGAGCAGTTCTTC
CASSPPGLAVTGEQFF
>TRBJ2-5|.|TRBV7-2
TGTGCCAGCAGCTCTGAGACCCAGTACTTC
CASSSETQYF
>TRBJ2-6|TRBD1|TRBV7-2
TGTGCCAGCAGCAAGGGACAGGGGGCAGCAGGGGCCAACGTCCTGACTTTC
CASSKGQGAAGANVLTF
>TRBJ1-1|TRBD1|TRBV30
TGTGCTTGTCCCGGACAGGGGACCTTGAACACTGAAGCTTTCTTT
CACPGQGTLNTEAFF
>TRBJ2-7|TRBD1|TRBV15
TGTGCCACCAGCCCCTCAGGACAGGGGAGCTCCTACGAGCAGTACTTC
CATSPSGQGSSYEQYF
>TRBJ2-1|TRBD2|TRBV27
TGTGCCAGCAGTTTAGAAGGGCTAGCGGGAGGCTTCAAGCAGTTCTTC
CASSLEGLAGGFKQFF
>TRBJ1-1|TRBD1|TRBV20-1
TGCAGTGCTAGGACAGGGCCGGAGGCTTTCTTT
CSARTGPEAFF
>TRBJ2-1|TRBD2|TRBV7-3
TGTGCCAGCAGCCCTAGACTAGCGGGGGGGCGTAGCAATGAGCAGTTCTTC
CASSPRLAGGRSNEQFF
>TRBJ1-6|.|TRBV5-1
TGCGCCAGCAGCTTGGATACTCCAGGGGACAATTCACCCCTCCACTTT
CASSLDTPGDNSPLHF
>TRBJ2-5|TRBD2|TRBV15
TGTGCCACCAGCAGAGACCCGACTAGCGGGAAAGAGACCCAGTACTTC
CATSRDPTSGKETQYF
>TRBJ1-4|.|TRBV7-3
TGTGCCAGCAGCTTGACAGCCGCTAATGAAAAACTGTTTTTT
CASSLTAANEKLFF
>TRBJ2-7|.|TRBV10-3
TGTGCCATCAGAAGTAACGGAGAAGCAAGTCAGCAGTACTTC
CAIRSNGEASQQYF
>TRBJ2-1|TRBD2|TRBV7-9
TGTGCCAGCAGCTCGGGACTAGCGGGATCCAATGAGCAGTTCTTC
CASSSGLAGSNEQFF
>TRBJ2-7|.|TRBV5-1
TGCGCCAGCAGCTTTTTTGCGGGACAGAGCTACGAGCAGTACTTC
CASSFFAGQSYEQYF
>TRBJ1-3|.|TRBV5-6
TGTGCCAGCAGCTTGGAGTACAGGGAAAACACCATATATTTT
CASSLEYRENTIYF
>TRBJ1-1|TRBD1|TRBV10-3
TGTGCCATCAGGACAGGGGCGGGTTACACTGAAGCTTTCTTT
CAIRTGAGYTEAFF
>TRBJ1-2|TRBD1|TRBV9
TGTGCCAGCAGCGTAGGGGGACAGGACCTGGTCGGCTACACCTTC
CASSVGGQDLVGYTF
>TRBJ1-2|TRBD1|TRBV4-3
TGCGCCAGCAGCCAAGATGGGGGGACAGGGGGTGGCTATGGCTACACCTTC
CASSQDGGTGGGYGYTF
>TRBJ2-3|TRBD1|TRBV5-1
TGCGCCAGCAGCTTGGGGGGGACAGCTAGCACAGATACGCAGTATTTT
CASSLGGTASTDTQYF
>TRBJ1-1|.|TRBV5-6
TGTGCCAGCAGTTCTACCTGGAACACTGAAGCTTTCTTT
CASSSTWNTEAFF
>TRBJ2-7|.|TRBV27
TGTGCCAGCAGTACCCCAGGACAGCTGGGCTCCTACGAGCAGTACTTC
CASSTPGQLGSYEQYF
>TRBJ1-1|.|TRBV6-1
TGTGCCAGCAGGGGCAGACTAATGAACACTGAAGCTTTCTTT
CASRGRLMNTEAFF
>TRBJ2-2|.|TRBV6-6
TGTGCCAGCAGTTACCCTCAGGGGGGTGGAACCGGGGAGCTGTTTTTT
CASSYPQGGGTGELFF
>TRBJ2-2|TRBD1|TRBV2
TGTGCCAGCAGTGGGACAGGGAGGACCGGGGAGCTGTTTTTT
CASSGTGRTGELFF
>TRBJ2-5|.|TRBV15
TGTGCCACCAGCACCCCGGACAGCCTCCAAGAGACCCAGTACTTC
CATSTPDSLQETQYF
>TRBJ2-2|TRBD2|TRBV18
TGTGCCAGCTCAGCATTCCGGCTAGCGGGAGGGAACACCGGGGAGCTGTTTTTT
CASSAFRLAGGNTGELFF
>TRBJ2-7|.|TRBV18
TGTGCCAGCTCACCAGGGGGAGGCGGGGAGCAGTACTTC
CASSPGGGGEQYF
>TRBJ1-1|.|TRBV7-9
TGTGCCAGCAGCCCACAGGGACCGAGAGCCAGCACTGAAGCTTTCTTT
CASSPQGPRASTEAFF
>TRBJ1-6|TRBD1|TRBV7-2
TGTGCCAGCAGCCTAAGACAGGGAGTTACCTCACCCCTCCACTTT
CASSLRQGVTSPLHF
>TRBJ2-1|TRBD2|TRBV7-9
TGTGCCAGCAGCTTTGCGGGGGGCCCAAATGAGCAGTTCTTC
CASSFAGGPNEQFF
>TRBJ2-5|TRBD2|TRBV7-9
TGTGCCAGCAGCTCCGCTTCAGGGCTAGCGGGAGTGGAGACCCAGTACTTC
CASSSASGLAGVETQYF